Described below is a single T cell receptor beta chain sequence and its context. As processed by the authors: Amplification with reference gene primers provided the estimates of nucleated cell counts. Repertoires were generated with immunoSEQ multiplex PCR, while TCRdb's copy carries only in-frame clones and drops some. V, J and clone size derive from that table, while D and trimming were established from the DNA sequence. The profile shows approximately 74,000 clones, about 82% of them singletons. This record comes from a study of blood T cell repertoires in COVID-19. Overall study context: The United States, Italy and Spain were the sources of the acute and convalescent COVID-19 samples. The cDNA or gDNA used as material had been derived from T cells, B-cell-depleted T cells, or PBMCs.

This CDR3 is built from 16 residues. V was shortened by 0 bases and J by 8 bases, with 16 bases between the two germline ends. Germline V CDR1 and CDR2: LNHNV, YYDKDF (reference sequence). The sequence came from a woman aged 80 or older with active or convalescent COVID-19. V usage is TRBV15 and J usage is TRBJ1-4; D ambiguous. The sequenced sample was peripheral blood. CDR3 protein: CATSRDHGGVGEKLFF. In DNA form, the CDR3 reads TGTGCCACCAGCAGAGATCATGGTGGTGTCGGGGAAAAACTGTTTTTT.